The TCR beta chain described here comes from a study of post-analysis software for immune sequencing data. Turning to the study itself: The disease courses spanned relapsing-remitting, secondary progressive and progressive-relapsing forms of multiple sclerosis.

Trimming took 3 bases from V and 2 from J; bases not matched to a gene: 2. The CDR3 is 15 amino acids. Germline CDR1 SEHNR, CDR2 FQNEAQ (reference sequence). Unique molecular identifiers had been added to the TCR beta cDNA libraries. In TCRdb, the PCR reads were re-called with MiXCR into one record per CDR3 protein. The sample has roughly 650,000 distinct CDR3 sequences, more than 50% seen once. As concerns this clonotype: The antigen is not known.

General study points: Patients used roughly five TRBV segments, including TRBV5-6, TRBV5-1 and TRBV20-1, more often than controls.

Sequencing was done on a sample of blood. The chain employs TRBV7-9 and TRBJ2-3, with TRBD2 matching over 10 bases. This sequence originates from a girl aged 2-10 years with multiple sclerosis. CDR3 DNA sequence: TGTGCCAGCAGCTTCACTAGCGGGAACACAGATACGCAGTATTTT. Translating it yields CASSFTSGNTDTQYF.